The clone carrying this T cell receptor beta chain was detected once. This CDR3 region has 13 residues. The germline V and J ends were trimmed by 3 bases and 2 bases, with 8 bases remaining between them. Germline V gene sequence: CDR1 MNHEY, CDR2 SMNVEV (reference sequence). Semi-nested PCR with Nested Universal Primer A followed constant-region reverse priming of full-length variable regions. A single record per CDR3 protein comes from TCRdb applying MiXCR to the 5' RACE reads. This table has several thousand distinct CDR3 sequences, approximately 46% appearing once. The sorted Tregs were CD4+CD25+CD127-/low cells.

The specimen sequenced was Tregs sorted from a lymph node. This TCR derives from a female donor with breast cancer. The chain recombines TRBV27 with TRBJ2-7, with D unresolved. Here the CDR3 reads CASSFNSAYEQYF. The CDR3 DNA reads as TGTGCCAGCAGTTTCAACTCGGCCTACGAGCAGTACTTC.